This entry lists 5 T cell receptor beta chains sequenced from one sample in a study of blood T cell repertoires in COVID-19. Generated by immunoSEQ multiplex PCR, the TCRdb table keeps only in-frame clones and is missing some. The sample lists some 72,000 clones, about 87% occurring once. The sample comprised peripheral blood. The receptors stem from a man between 50 and 59 years old with active COVID-19.

The CDR3 loop is CASSLLFSEQFF. The CDR3 nucleotides read TGTGCCAGCAGCTTACTCTTCTCTGAGCAGTTCTTC. This chain joins TRBV11-2 and TRBJ2-1, with D uncertain. V was cut by 2 bases and J by 9 bases, with 8 bases left in between. This CDR3 has 12 residues. CDR1 SGHAT and CDR2 FQNNGV come from the germline V gene.

This rearrangement joins TRBV7-8 to TRBJ2-3; 11 bases agree with TRBD2. Per germline, CDR1 SGHVS and CDR2 FQNEAQ. The CDR3 extends over 19 amino acids. Trimming cost V 1 base and J 3 bases; bases outside gene matches: 12. Here the CDR3 reads CASSLDYATSGEGTDTQYF. DNA of the CDR3: TGTGCCAGCAGCTTAGATTACGCGACTAGCGGGGAAGGAACAGATACGCAGTATTTT.

The rearrangement joins TRBV5-1 to TRBJ2-3, with 7 bases identical to TRBD2. The CDR3 loop spans 14 amino acids. Trimming removed 5 bases from V and 2 bases from J; junction bases left unmatched: 5. Germline V gene lookup returns CDR1 SGHRS and CDR2 YFSETQ. The CDR3 DNA reads as TGCGCCAGCAGTCTAGCGGCCCTCACAGATACGCAGTATTTT. It is translated as CASSLAALTDTQYF.

The chain combines TRBV4-1 with TRBJ1-5; a possible D gene is TRBD1 (5 bases). CDR1 MGHRA and CDR2 YSYEKL come from the germline V gene. This CDR3 spans 15 amino acids. The V gene lost 4 bases and the J gene lost 2 bases, with 12 bases spanning the gap. CDR3 amino acids: CASSPEAQGNQPQHF. Here the CDR3 DNA reads TGCGCCAGCAGCCCAGAGGCACAGGGCAATCAGCCCCAGCATTTT.

The rearrangement links TRBV7-9 to TRBJ2-5; 8 bases are shared with TRBD2. The V gene's germline CDR1 is SEHNR and CDR2 FQNEAQ (reference sequence). After removal of 2 bases from V and 2 bases from J, the junction contained 1 base not matched to a gene. There are 14 residues in the CDR3. The CDR3 reads CASSLSGGQETQYF. DNA of the CDR3: TGTGCCAGCAGCTTATCGGGGGGGCAAGAGACCCAGTACTTC.